Following are 2 T cell receptor beta chains from one sample sequenced in a study of cytomegalovirus exposure and HLA in healthy donors. This PCR relied on a set of 60 Vbeta primers and 13 Jbeta primers. Repertoires were generated with immunoSEQ multiplex PCR, while TCRdb's copy carries only in-frame clones and drops some. The sample records about 87,000 clones, around 8% being singletons. Sequencing was done on a sample of PBMCs. These receptor sequences come from a man aged 50-59 years in good health and CMV-seronegative.

Notes on this clone: Distinct nucleotide sequences in the sample also encode this CDR3. The gene calls are TRBV27 and TRBJ1-5; 9 bases line up with TRBD1. Germline CDR1 and CDR2: MNHEY and SMNVEV (reference sequence). V was clipped by 5 bases and J by 3 bases; unmatched bases: 8. The CDR3 runs to 16 residues. In nucleotides, the CDR3 is TGTGCCAGCAGTCCCCTGGGACAGGGAGTCAATCAGCCCCAGCATTTT. It encodes CASSPLGQGVNQPQHF.

Only a few counts were recorded for this clone. The chain is built from TRBV29-1 and TRBJ2-3; 7 bases fit TRBD2. The CDR3 runs 14 residues. V lost 5 bases, J lost 3 bases, and 8 bases stayed unmatched. The germline gives CDR1 SQVTM, CDR2 ANQGSEA. CDR3 amino acids: CSVRQGTTTDTQYF. The CDR3 DNA reads as TGCAGCGTTCGGCAAGGGACTACAACAGATACGCAGTATTTT.